This entry features one T cell receptor beta chain sequence. CDR1 is SGHRS and CDR2 is YFSETQ in the germline V gene. The CDR3 spans 19 residues. The V segment lost 2 bases and the J segment 0 bases; nucleotides outside the gene matches: 15. The sample is drawn from a study of blood T cell repertoires in COVID-19. Clones were sequenced by immunoSEQ multiplex PCR, and TCRdb holds only the in-frame ones, with some missing. The sample has hundreds of thousands of clones, 75% to 85% seen once. The TCR comes from a human donor in a cohort sampled during active COVID-19. Sequences were obtained from peripheral blood. The V and J genes are TRBV5-1 and TRBJ1-2, with TRBD1 matching 8 bases. Here the CDR3 DNA reads TGCGCCAGCAGCTTAGTAGCTACAGGGGGTACCGAAGCTAACTATGGCTACACCTTC. Its translation: CASSLVATGGTEANYGYTF.